The sequence of this TCR beta chain was determined in a study of T cells after yellow fever vaccination. This clonotype came up many times. Its antigen is undetermined. In TCRdb, the 5' RACE reads were re-called with MiXCR into one record per CDR3 protein. This sample has some 32,000 distinct CDR3 sequences, with 4.4% found just once. This CDR3 is built from 14 residues. Trimming took off 7 bases at V and 5 bases at J, with 19 bases between the two ends. Germline CDR1 SQVTM, CDR2 ANQGSEA. Study-wide points: Although the secondary response was weaker, it peaked faster, at day 5 versus 15. Abundant clonotypes (contaminants from the bulk population) could be present in FACS-sorted repertoires.

This sample comprised CD8+ T cells sorted from PBMCs, obtained 5 days after the yellow fever booster vaccination. The chain has TRBV29-1 and TRBJ2-3, with a weak D call TRBD2 (7 bases). The TCR comes from a man aged 25 to 40 who received the YFV17D yellow fever vaccine. The CDR3 bases are TGCAGCGCCCGGGGGCTAGCGGTGAGAGATACGCAGTATTTT. It specifies CSARGLAVRDTQYF.